The rows below give T cell receptor beta chains drawn from one sample of a study of T cell repertoires in cytomegalovirus infection. One entry per CDR3 protein results from TCRdb running MiXCR on the reads. The data show approximately 190,000 distinct CDR3 sequences, 9.5% seen once. The sequencing sample was made of PBMCs. The receptors come from a human donor in good health (CMV status not recorded). Some clones in this sample may be carry-over from other donors' samples. Both conserved end residues are part of each CDR3. A D gene is named only where the DNA matches it firmly. Clone size is given for some rows only: seen once, a few or many times, or a class if the clone is expanded.

V gene: TRBV28; D gene: -; J gene: TRBJ1-1; clone size: few; CDR3 DNA: TGTGCCAGCAGGATTCCGGGAGAGAACACTGAAGCTTTCTTT; CDR3 protein: CASRIPGENTEAFF
V gene: TRBV14; D gene: -; J gene: TRBJ2-2; clone size: many; CDR3 DNA: TGTGCCAGCAGCCTCCTAGGTGCGACTCCACTTAACACCGGGGAGCTGTTTTTT; CDR3 protein: CASSLLGATPLNTGELFF
V gene: TRBV20-1; D gene: -; J gene: TRBJ2-7; clone size: -; CDR3 DNA: TGCAGTGCTAGAGATCGGACTACTTCACCCTACGAGCAGTACTTC; CDR3 protein: CSARDRTTSPYEQYF
V gene: TRBV28; D gene: -; J gene: TRBJ2-7; clone size: many; CDR3 DNA: TGTGCCAGCAGACACCGGGACCTGAGCTCCTACGAGCAGTACTTC; CDR3 protein: CASRHRDLSSYEQYF
V gene: TRBV20-1; D gene: TRBD1; J gene: TRBJ1-1; clone size: many; CDR3 DNA: TGCAGTGCTAGAGATCAGTTAGGACTCAGGGGGTTTAACACTGAAGCTTTCTTT; CDR3 protein: CSARDQLGLRGFNTEAFF
V gene: TRBV19; D gene: -; J gene: TRBJ1-4; clone size: many; CDR3 DNA: TGTGCCAGTAGTATAGATGACCACCTAGCCGAGGAACTGTTTTTT; CDR3 protein: CASSIDDHLAEELFF
V gene: TRBV12-3/TRBV12-4; D gene: -; J gene: TRBJ1-1; clone size: -; CDR3 DNA: TGTGCCAGCAGTTTCAACCAAGGAGCTGAAGCTTTCTTT; CDR3 protein: CASSFNQGAEAFF
V gene: TRBV7-2; D gene: -; J gene: TRBJ2-2; clone size: many; CDR3 DNA: TGTGCCACCCCTGTGGCTGGGGCCGGGGAGCTGTTTTTT; CDR3 protein: CATPVAGAGELFF
V gene: TRBV28; D gene: -; J gene: TRBJ1-2; clone size: many; CDR3 DNA: TGTGCCAGCAGTTCTCAGAGCTTGGGCTATGGCTACACCTTC; CDR3 protein: CASSSQSLGYGYTF
V gene: TRBV6-1; D gene: TRBD1; J gene: TRBJ1-4; clone size: many; CDR3 DNA: TGTGCCAGCAGTGAACTCCCCGGGACAGGGGAAGAAAAACTGTTTTTT; CDR3 protein: CASSELPGTGEEKLFF
V gene: TRBV7-3; D gene: -; J gene: TRBJ2-7; clone size: many; CDR3 DNA: TGTGCCAGCAGCCCCACGACAACCTCCGAGCAGTACTTC; CDR3 protein: CASSPTTTSEQYF
V gene: TRBV7-2; D gene: TRBD1; J gene: TRBJ2-7; clone size: few; CDR3 DNA: TGTGCCAGCAGCTTCCCAACGCAGGGGGCGCTTAGCTACGAGCAGTACTTC; CDR3 protein: CASSFPTQGALSYEQYF
V gene: TRBV7-9; D gene: -; J gene: TRBJ2-1; clone size: few; CDR3 DNA: TGTGCCAGCAGCTTAATTAAGCGTGAGCAGTTCTTC; CDR3 protein: CASSLIKREQFF
V gene: TRBV6-2/TRBV6-3; D gene: TRBD1; J gene: TRBJ2-2; clone size: -; CDR3 DNA: TGTGCCAGCAGAGAAGGGACAGGGCTGAACACCGGGGAGCTGTTTTTT; CDR3 protein: CASREGTGLNTGELFF
V gene: TRBV7-6; D gene: -; J gene: TRBJ2-7; clone size: many; CDR3 DNA: TGTGCCAGCAGCTTAGGACAATTCTACGAGCAGTACTTC; CDR3 protein: CASSLGQFYEQYF
V gene: TRBV7-9; D gene: -; J gene: TRBJ2-1; clone size: many; CDR3 DNA: TGTGCCAGCAGCCCTTGGGGAGGGGGAGAGGTAGAGCAGTTCTTC; CDR3 protein: CASSPWGGGEVEQFF
V gene: TRBV5-4; D gene: TRBD2; J gene: TRBJ2-5; clone size: many; CDR3 DNA: TGTGCCAGCGGGTTAGCGGGAGCACGGGAGACCCAGTACTTC; CDR3 protein: CASGLAGARETQYF
V gene: TRBV13; D gene: TRBD1; J gene: TRBJ2-7; clone size: -; CDR3 DNA: TGTGCCAGCAGCCGCACGGGACAGGGGGCGTGGGAGCAGTACTTC; CDR3 protein: CASSRTGQGAWEQYF
V gene: TRBV30; D gene: -; J gene: TRBJ1-1; clone size: -; CDR3 DNA: TGTGCCTGGAGTGTAACGGTGAACACTGAAGCTTTCTTT; CDR3 protein: CAWSVTVNTEAFF
V gene: TRBV6-2/TRBV6-3; D gene: TRBD2; J gene: TRBJ2-1; clone size: many; CDR3 DNA: TGTGCCAGCAGTTTCGGGACTAGCGGGAGGTTAATCAATGAGCAGTTCTTC; CDR3 protein: CASSFGTSGRLINEQFF
V gene: TRBV20-1; D gene: -; J gene: TRBJ2-2; clone size: few; CDR3 DNA: TGCAGTGCTAGAGAACCGTGGGACACCGGGGAGCTGTTTTTT; CDR3 protein: CSAREPWDTGELFF
V gene: TRBV7-2; D gene: -; J gene: TRBJ2-7; clone size: many; CDR3 DNA: TGTGCCAGCAGCTGGGGGGAAACCTACGAGCAGTACTTC; CDR3 protein: CASSWGETYEQYF
V gene: TRBV28; D gene: -; J gene: TRBJ2-1; clone size: many; CDR3 DNA: TGTGCCAGCAGTCCCCGGGACAACTCCTACAATGAGCAGTTCTTC; CDR3 protein: CASSPRDNSYNEQFF
V gene: TRBV7-9; D gene: -; J gene: TRBJ2-4; clone size: many; CDR3 DNA: TGTGCCAGCAGCCAGGACAGAAACATTCAGTACTTC; CDR3 protein: CASSQDRNIQYF
V gene: TRBV28; D gene: TRBD2; J gene: TRBJ2-1; clone size: many; CDR3 DNA: TGTGCCAGCAGTTTATCAACTAGCGGGGCCAATGAGCAGTTCTTC; CDR3 protein: CASSLSTSGANEQFF
V gene: TRBV7-2; D gene: -; J gene: TRBJ2-5; clone size: many; CDR3 DNA: TGTGCCAGCAGCTATAGCGGAGAGACCCAGTACTTC; CDR3 protein: CASSYSGETQYF
V gene: TRBV12-3/TRBV12-4; D gene: -; J gene: TRBJ1-1; clone size: -; CDR3 DNA: TGTGCCAGCAGGGGACGGCTGAACACTGAAGCTTTCTTT; CDR3 protein: CASRGRLNTEAFF
V gene: TRBV7-8; D gene: -; J gene: TRBJ2-7; clone size: many; CDR3 DNA: TGTGCCAGCAGCTTAGCGTCGGGCCTGAGCTCCTACGAGCAGTACTTC; CDR3 protein: CASSLASGLSSYEQYF
V gene: TRBV18; D gene: -; J gene: TRBJ1-5; clone size: many; CDR3 DNA: TGTGCCAGCTCACCCCTGTCAGGGAATCAGCCCCAGCATTTT; CDR3 protein: CASSPLSGNQPQHF
V gene: TRBV6-5; D gene: -; J gene: TRBJ2-7; clone size: many; CDR3 DNA: TGTGCCAGCAGTTACTCAGCCTCCTGGGAGCAGTACTTC; CDR3 protein: CASSYSASWEQYF
V gene: TRBV7-9; D gene: -; J gene: TRBJ1-1; clone size: many; CDR3 DNA: TGTGCCAGCAGCTTAGAACGGACAAACACTGAAGCTTTCTTT; CDR3 protein: CASSLERTNTEAFF